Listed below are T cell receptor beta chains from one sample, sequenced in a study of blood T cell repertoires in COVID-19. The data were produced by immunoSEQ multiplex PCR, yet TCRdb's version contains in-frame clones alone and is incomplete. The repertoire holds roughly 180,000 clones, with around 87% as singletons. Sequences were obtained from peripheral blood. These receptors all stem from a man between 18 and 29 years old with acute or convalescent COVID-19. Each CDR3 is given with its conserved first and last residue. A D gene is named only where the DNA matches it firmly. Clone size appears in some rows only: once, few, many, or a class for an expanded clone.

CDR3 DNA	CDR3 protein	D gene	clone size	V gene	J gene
TGCGCCAGCAGTCAATACCGGGACAGGGGATTCCCTGAAGCTTTCTTT	CASSQYRDRGFPEAFF	TRBD1	-	TRBV23-1	TRBJ1-1
TGTGCCAGCAGCACGGGGACAGGGCGAGATAATGAAAAACTGTTTTTT	CASSTGTGRDNEKLFF	TRBD1	-	TRBV7-9	TRBJ1-4
TGTGCCAGCAGCTTAACGAGGACAGGGTTTCAGCCCCAGCATTTT	CASSLTRTGFQPQHF	TRBD1	-	TRBV7-8	TRBJ1-5
TGTGCCAGCAGCGCTGACTCGTCCCACTATGGCTACACCTTC	CASSADSSHYGYTF	-	-	TRBV9	TRBJ1-2
TGTGCCAGCAGCTTAGCGGGATACACTGAAGCTTTCTTT	CASSLAGYTEAFF	-	-	TRBV11-2	TRBJ1-1
TGTGCCACCACGTCGGGGGGGAATTCACCCCTCCACTTT	CATTSGGNSPLHF	-	-	TRBV2	TRBJ1-6
TGCAGCGTTGAAGGGACAGGGGGGTCTGGGGCCAACGTCCTGACTTTC	CSVEGTGGSGANVLTF	TRBD1	-	TRBV29-1	TRBJ2-6
TGTGCCAGCACCCCAGGGGGCGCGGATGGCTACACCTTC	CASTPGGADGYTF	TRBD1	few	TRBV28	TRBJ1-2
TGTGCCACCAGTGATTTCGGCGGATATGGCTACACCTTC	CATSDFGGYGYTF	-	-	TRBV24-1	TRBJ1-2
TGCGCCAGCAGCTTGGGGCAGTATGATCAGCCCCAGCATTTT	CASSLGQYDQPQHF	-	-	TRBV5-1	TRBJ1-5
TGTGCCAGCAGCGGGGGGACAGGGGGACTTAATTCACCCCTCCACTTT	CASSGGTGGLNSPLHF	TRBD1	-	TRBV7-9	TRBJ1-6
TGTGCCAGTGGACGACAGGGAAGGGATACGCAGTATTTT	CASGRQGRDTQYF	TRBD1	-	TRBV19	TRBJ2-3
TGTGCCAGCAGTTTAAAGAGGAACACTGAAGCTTTCTTT	CASSLKRNTEAFF	-	-	TRBV12-3/TRBV12-4	TRBJ1-1
TGTGCCAGCAGCCCGACAGGGAATACAGATACGCAGTATTTT	CASSPTGNTDTQYF	TRBD1	-	TRBV7-9	TRBJ2-3
TGTGCCATCAGTGAGCCCGGGACAGCAACCTACGAGCAGTACTTC	CAISEPGTATYEQYF	TRBD1	-	TRBV10-3	TRBJ2-7
TGCGCCAGCAGAAAGACCCAGGGACTCCAACATCGGGTCTCTGGAAACACCATATATTTT	CASRKTQGLQHRVSGNTIYF	-	-	TRBV23-1	TRBJ1-3
TGCGCCAGCAGCCCTCCTGGACAGGGCTATGGCTACACCTTC	CASSPPGQGYGYTF	TRBD1	-	TRBV5-1	TRBJ1-2
TGTGCCAGCAGCTTAACCGGGGGGGCTGGAGAAAAACTGTTTTTT	CASSLTGGAGEKLFF	-	-	TRBV7-3	TRBJ1-4
TGCGCCAGCAACCCAGAGGGTATTAACTATGGCTACACCTTC	CASNPEGINYGYTF	-	-	TRBV5-1	TRBJ1-2
TGCGCCAGCAGCTTGTTGGGGCAGACCAAAAACATTCAGTACTTC	CASSLLGQTKNIQYF	-	-	TRBV5-1	TRBJ2-4
TGTGCCAGCAGTCATACCAGGGTTGGCAATCAGCCCCAGCATTTT	CASSHTRVGNQPQHF	-	once	TRBV6-5	TRBJ1-5
TGTGCCAGCAGTAAATACAATGAGCAGTTCTTC	CASSKYNEQFF	-	-	TRBV9	TRBJ2-1
TGTGCCAGCAACCCCTTAGGGCGGGGCACCAATGAGGCTGGAAACACCATATATTTT	CASNPLGRGTNEAGNTIYF	-	once	TRBV9	TRBJ1-3
TGCAGCGTTACCTCCTACACAGATACGCAGTATTTT	CSVTSYTDTQYF	-	-	TRBV29-1	TRBJ2-3
TGTGCCAGCAGTTTGGTCGGAGGATTTGTCACCGGGGAGCTGTTTTTT	CASSLVGGFVTGELFF	-	-	TRBV27	TRBJ2-2
TGTGCCAGCAGCCTCGACAGGGGCTCCTACAATGAGCAGTTCTTC	CASSLDRGSYNEQFF	TRBD1	-	TRBV9	TRBJ2-1
TGTGCCAGCAACCTCGTCCGAGGTGTGGACACTGAAGCTTTCTTT	CASNLVRGVDTEAFF	-	-	TRBV6-6	TRBJ1-1
TGTGCCAGTAGTCTTTTGGGACAGGGTCTTGGGGATCAGCCCCAGCATTTT	CASSLLGQGLGDQPQHF	TRBD1	-	TRBV19	TRBJ1-5
TGTGCCAGCAGTTTATCGCGCTTGCCAGCCCAGGGCGGCTACACCTTC	CASSLSRLPAQGGYTF	-	-	TRBV27	TRBJ1-2
TGTGCCAGCAGCCCCTTTGTGACTAGCGGGGGAATGTACCAAGAGACCCAGTACTTC	CASSPFVTSGGMYQETQYF	TRBD2	-	TRBV4-2	TRBJ2-5
TGTGCCAGCAGCCCGGGACAGGGCAATCAGCCCCAGCATTTT	CASSPGQGNQPQHF	TRBD1	once	TRBV11-2	TRBJ1-5
TGTGCCAGCAGCCAAGGAGGGCTAGCGGGCCCCCGGGGAGAGACCCAGTACTTC	CASSQGGLAGPRGETQYF	TRBD2	-	TRBV4-2	TRBJ2-5
TGTGCCAGCCGACAGGAAAGCTACAATGAGCAGTTCTTC	CASRQESYNEQFF	-	-	TRBV6-5	TRBJ2-1
TGTGCCAGCAGTGAATACTATCAGGGATCGGCCTATGGCTACACCTTC	CASSEYYQGSAYGYTF	-	-	TRBV25-1	TRBJ1-2
TGTGCCAGCAGCCTCCGACTAGCGGGGCAAGAGACCCAGTACTTC	CASSLRLAGQETQYF	TRBD2	-	TRBV5-4	TRBJ2-5
TGTGCCAGTAGTTGGGGGGGCGATAACACTGAAGCTTTCTTT	CASSWGGDNTEAFF	-	-	TRBV19	TRBJ1-1
TGTGCCAGCACCTCGGGACAGACGAACACTGAAGCTTTCTTT	CASTSGQTNTEAFF	TRBD1	-	TRBV2	TRBJ1-1
TGTGCCAGTAGTCCAGACCTGGGCGGCTACACCTTC	CASSPDLGGYTF	-	once	TRBV19	TRBJ1-2
TGTGCCAGCAGTGTTTTAGACAGGGGGGTGTTTGGGACCCAGTACTTC	CASSVLDRGVFGTQYF	TRBD1	-	TRBV6-1	TRBJ2-5
TGTGCCAGCAGCTTCGGTTTTGGGCAGGGAGGCACTGAAGCTTTCTTT	CASSFGFGQGGTEAFF	-	once	TRBV7-2	TRBJ1-1
TGTGCCAGCAGCTTGGACAGGGGTGGAAACACCATATATTTT	CASSLDRGGNTIYF	TRBD1	few	TRBV5-4	TRBJ1-3
TGTGCCAGCAGCTTGAGGTTAGGTCGGGGGTTCCAAGAGACCCAGTACTTC	CASSLRLGRGFQETQYF	-	-	TRBV5-4	TRBJ2-5
TGTGCCAGCAGCTTCACGGCGGGGCACACAGATACGCAGTATTTT	CASSFTAGHTDTQYF	-	-	TRBV5-4	TRBJ2-3
TGTGCCAGCAGCCCCGGGACAGTTTTCAATCAGCCCCAGCATTTT	CASSPGTVFNQPQHF	TRBD1	-	TRBV14	TRBJ1-5
TGTGCCAGCAGTGCCCCCGACAGGGTAAGCAATCAGCCCCAGCATTTT	CASSAPDRVSNQPQHF	TRBD1	-	TRBV6-1	TRBJ1-5
TGTGCCTGGAGTCTGACGGGGAGCATTCAGTACTTC	CAWSLTGSIQYF	-	-	TRBV30	TRBJ2-4
TGCGCCAGCAGCTCGGGAGGGGACACAAAAGAGACCCAGTACTTC	CASSSGGDTKETQYF	TRBD2	few	TRBV5-1	TRBJ2-5
TGTGCCAGCAGCCCGTGGACAGGGATCGGGCTCGCTAATTCACCCCTCCACTTT	CASSPWTGIGLANSPLHF	TRBD1	-	TRBV5-4	TRBJ1-6
TGTGCCAGCAGTTTTGCGAGCTCCTATAATTCACCCCTCCACTTT	CASSFASSYNSPLHF	-	-	TRBV27	TRBJ1-6
TGCGCCAGCAGCTTGGGTGGGGGCGATGAGCAGTTCTTC	CASSLGGGDEQFF	-	-	TRBV5-1	TRBJ2-1
TGTGCCAGCAGTGATAAGGGGGTTTCTCTCTACAATGAGCAGTTCTTC	CASSDKGVSLYNEQFF	-	once	TRBV5-6	TRBJ2-1
TGTGCCAGCAGCCTAGGTACAGATACGCAGTATTTT	CASSLGTDTQYF	-	-	TRBV7-3	TRBJ2-3
TGTGCCTGGAGTCCCGGGACAGGCCTTATGAAGCAGTACTTC	CAWSPGTGLMKQYF	TRBD1	once	TRBV30	TRBJ2-7
TGTGCCAGCAGCGATCGGACAGGGAGCTATGGCTACACCTTC	CASSDRTGSYGYTF	TRBD1	-	TRBV14	TRBJ1-2
TGTGCCAGCAGTGTAACCCCTCGGTCCCTCCACTTT	CASSVTPRSLHF	-	-	TRBV28	TRBJ1-6
TGTGCCACCAGCAGAGATGCAGGCCCAACTAACTATGGCTACACCTTC	CATSRDAGPTNYGYTF	-	-	TRBV15	TRBJ1-2
TGTGCCAGCAGCCCACAGGGGTTCTATGGCTACACCTTC	CASSPQGFYGYTF	TRBD1	-	TRBV3-1/TRBV3-2	TRBJ1-2
TGTGCCAGCGATCGGGGGGCTCTAAACACCATATATTTT	CASDRGALNTIYF	-	-	TRBV7-9	TRBJ1-3
TGTGCCAGCAGAATAACAGGGGGCGACTACACCTTC	CASRITGGDYTF	TRBD1	once	TRBV6-5	TRBJ1-2